Below, 12 T cell receptor beta chains from the same sample are listed, as sequenced in a study of CD8+ T cells in alopecia areata. In each case, RNA was isolated and then reverse transcribed into cDNA as the sequencing template. Here immunoSEQ multiplex PCR was the method, and the copy in TCRdb shows in-frame clones only, minus some. The table includes about 120,000 clones, 50% to 55% detected once. The treatment here: oral pan-JAK inhibitor, 5-10 mg twice daily. Sequences were derived from CD4+ T cells sorted from blood, sampled at week 4, from a patient treated with tofacitinib. These receptors came from a human donor with alopecia areata.

This chain uses TRBV2 with TRBJ1-2, with D hard to call. The length of the CDR3 is 13 residues. CDR1 and CDR2 (germline): SNHLY, FYNNEI. V lost 0 bases to trimming and J lost 6 bases, with 8 bases between them. The CDR3 bases are TGTGCCAGCAGTGAAGCGCGGGTTGATGGCTACACCTTC. This codes for CASSEARVDGYTF.

This chain connects TRBV13 to TRBJ2-2; no firm D call. This CDR3 contains 14 residues. The germline CDR1 and CDR2 sequences are PRHDT and FYEKMQ (reference sequence). The V gene lost 8 bases and the J gene lost 0 bases, with 10 bases spanning the gap. The DNA for the CDR3 is TGTGCCAGCCGTTCGGGTACGAACACCGGGGAGCTGTTTTTT. It translates to CASRSGTNTGELFF.

There are a few counts of this clone. The CDR3 DNA reads as TGTGCCAGCAGTCGGACAAGGGGGAGCTACGAGCAGTACTTC. It yields the protein CASSRTRGSYEQYF. This rearrangement joins TRBV6-5 to TRBJ2-7, with D perhaps matching TRBD1 (6 bases). This CDR3 region has 14 residues. Trimming pared 5 bases from V and 3 bases from J, leaving 14 bases between. Germline CDR1 MNHEY, CDR2 SVGAGI.

CDR3: CASSQMDLVNQPQHF. In DNA form, the CDR3 reads TGTGCCAGCAGCCAAATGGACTTAGTCAATCAGCCCCAGCATTTT. The rearrangement links TRBV14 to TRBJ1-5; D remains unclear. CDR3 size: 15 residues. Germline values: CDR1 SGHDN, CDR2 FVKESK. Trimming removed 2 bases at V and 3 bases at J, with 11 bases between.

The rearrangement links TRBV4-2 to TRBJ2-7; D is unclear. The V and J ends lost 4 bases and 6 bases respectively, with 19 bases between them. Germline V gene data show CDR1 as LGHNA and CDR2 as YNFKEQ. CDR3 length: 15 residues. Written as DNA, the CDR3 is TGTGCCAGCAGCCCGAACCGGGCCTTTCGTGGCGAGCAGTACTTC. Translating it yields CASSPNRAFRGEQYF.

J is TRBJ1-4 and V is TRBV6-5, with TRBD1 identical over 9 bases. CDR1 and CDR2 (germline): MNHEY, SVGAGI. This CDR3 spans 15 amino acids. Trimming cost V 8 bases and J 0 bases; bases outside gene matches: 4. CDR3 sequence: CASRRTGATNEKLFF. CDR3 coding DNA: TGTGCCAGCCGACGGACAGGGGCAACTAATGAAAAACTGTTTTTT.

The V gene is TRBV30, the J gene TRBJ2-7; 12 bases line up with TRBD2. The CDR3 loop spans 13 amino acids. Looked up from germline, CDR1 is GTSNPN and CDR2 is SVGIG (reference sequence). The V segment lost 5 bases and the J segment 6 bases; nucleotides outside the gene matches: 5. CDR3 DNA sequence: TGTGCCTGGGATCCGGGACTAGCGGGCGAGCAGTACTTC. Protein sequence: CAWDPGLAGEQYF.

Comment on this clone: An end of the junction differs from the germline gene, which may be a read error. This sequence joins TRBV5-1 and TRBJ1-2, with 11 bases aligning to TRBD1. Germline-derived CDR1 and CDR2 are SGHRS and YFSETQ. The CDR3 length is 13 residues. The CDR3 coding sequence is TGCGCCAGCAGCCTTACCGGACAGGGGGCCTACCTCTTC. Its protein product is CASSLTGQGAYLF.

The chain is built from TRBV7-9 and TRBJ2-3; D is possibly TRBD1 (6 bases). Trimming shortened V by 5 bases and J by 5 bases, and 23 bases separated the two germline ends. Germline CDR1 and CDR2: SEHNR and FQNEAQ (reference sequence). The CDR3 is 17 residues long. DNA of the CDR3: TGTGCCAGCAGCCCGATCTACCGTACAGGGCGCTTAGATACGCAGTATTTT. It yields the protein CASSPIYRTGRLDTQYF.

V is TRBV7-9 and J is TRBJ1-6; D is possibly TRBD1 (5 bases). Germline V gene sequence: CDR1 SEHNR, CDR2 FQNEAQ (reference sequence). The CDR3 runs to 16 residues. The V end was cut by 2 bases, the J end by 0 bases, with 8 bases between. In DNA, the CDR3 is TGTGCCAGCAGCTTATCAGGGTTCTCCTATAATTCACCCCTCCACTTT. Encoded protein: CASSLSGFSYNSPLHF. Variable domain in full (rest from reference TRBV7-9 and TRBJ1-6): DTGVSQNPRHKITKRGQNVTFRCDPISEHNRLYWYRQTLGQGPEFLTYFQNEAQLEKSRLLSDRFSAERPKGSFSTLEIQRTEQGDSAMYLCASSLSGFSYNSPLHFGNGTRLTVT.

The gene calls are TRBV29-1 and TRBJ1-1; a weak D match, TRBD1 (6 bases). V was shortened by 4 bases and J by 0 bases, with 21 bases between the two germline ends. In germline, CDR1 is SQVTM, CDR2 ANQGSEA. The length of the CDR3 is 17 residues. CDR3 bases: TGCAGCGTTGTGGGCCCCCTGGACAGCAGAATGAACACTGAAGCTTTCTTT. Translated: CSVVGPLDSRMNTEAFF.

A single count supports this clone. J is TRBJ1-2 and V is TRBV7-2; D is possibly TRBD1 (6 bases). Trimming cost V 3 bases and J 7 bases, with 9 bases left between them. CDR1 SGHTA and CDR2 FQGNSA come from the germline V gene. CDR3 size: 12 residues. The CDR3 region has the DNA TGTGCCAGCAGCTTTATCAGGGGTGGCTACACCTTC. It yields the protein CASSFIRGGYTF.